Detailed here is one TCR beta chain. This record belongs to a study of T cells in Graves' hyperthyroidism and ophthalmopathy. RNA transcripts gave rise to amplified TCR beta CDR3 regions. First-round RT-PCR of the TCR CDR3 relied on the HTBI primer set. TCRdb recomputed calls from the multiplex PCR reads with MiXCR, one row per CDR3 protein. The table has 200,000 to 250,000 distinct CDR3 sequences, 17% seen once; the top ten hold around 52%. The CDR3 covers 18 residues. Per germline, CDR1 SGHAT and CDR2 FQNNGV. With V trimmed by 1 base and J by 5 bases, 11 bases remained unmatched. The TCR originated in a man over 45 with Graves' hyperthyroidism. The sequencing input was blood. The rearrangement joins TRBV11-2 to TRBJ2-2; 9 nucleotides line up with TRBD2. CDR3 protein: CASSLAFSGLAVTGELFF. As DNA, the CDR3 is TGTGCCAGCAGCTTAGCTTTTTCGGGACTAGCAGTAACCGGGGAGCTGTTTTTT. Using reference TRBV11-2 and TRBJ2-2 for the parts outside the CDR3, the full variable domain is EAGVAQSPRYKIIEKRQSVAFWCNPISGHATLYWYQQILGQGPKLLIQFQNNGVVDDSQLPKDRFSAERLKGVDSTLKIQPAKLEDSAVYLCASSLAFSGLAVTGELFFGEGSRLTVL.